The 8 T cell receptor beta chains listed next were all sequenced from one sample in a study of CD8 T cells in ankylosing spondylitis. TCRdb re-derived calls from the 5' RACE reads in MiXCR, one entry per CDR3 protein. The sample has around 25,000 distinct CDR3 sequences, 2.5% to 3% seen once. Sequenced sample: blood, either unsorted or a sorted T cell fraction (not recorded which). All receptors derive from a female donor with ankylosing spondylitis or in good health (not recorded which).

This clonotype has a count of ten or more. This chain links TRBV9 with TRBJ2-5; TRBD2 agrees at 8 bases. The germline gives CDR1 SGDLS, CDR2 YYNGEE. This CDR3 region has 16 residues. Trimming took 2 bases from V and 4 from J; bases not matched to a gene: 10. In DNA, the CDR3 is TGTGCCAGCAGCGTCTCAACCCGGAGCGGGGGAGAGACCCAGTACTTC. This translates into CASSVSTRSGGETQYF.

This clonotype was recorded at least ten times. The chain combines TRBV9 with TRBJ2-2; D is perhaps TRBD1 or TRBD2 (5 bases each). The CDR3 consists of 16 residues. The germline V gene encodes CDR1 SGDLS and CDR2 YYNGEE. V was pared by 4 bases and J by 7 bases, with 20 bases between. CDR3 region: CASSIDSAKRGGELFF. Written as DNA, the CDR3 is TGTGCCAGCAGCATCGACAGCGCGAAACGGGGCGGGGAGCTGTTTTTT.

This clonotype was found many times. The chain links TRBV9 to TRBJ2-1; D is perhaps TRBD2 (6 bases). Germline loops: CDR1 SGDLS, CDR2 YYNGEE. This CDR3 region has 15 residues. Trimming left V 4 bases short and J 0 bases short, with 11 bases between. CDR3 in DNA: TGTGCCAGCAGCCCCTACGGGAGCTCCTACAATGAGCAGTTCTTC. Amino acids: CASSPYGSSYNEQFF.

This clonotype was detected ten times or more. V and J are TRBV9 and TRBJ2-3, with a possible D match to TRBD2 (5 bases). V was clipped by 0 bases and J by 1 base, with 15 bases between them. Germline V gives CDR1 SGDLS, CDR2 YYNGEE. CDR3 length: 17 residues. The CDR3 is CASSVDPPGTGTDTQYF. In nucleotides, the CDR3 is TGTGCCAGCAGCGTAGACCCCCCGGGAACCGGCACAGATACGCAGTATTTT. Drawing the rest from reference TRBV9 and TRBJ2-3, the complete variable domain is DSGVTQTPKHLITATGQRVTLRCSPRSGDLSVYWYQQSLDQGLQFLIQYYNGEERAKGNILERFSAQQFPDLHSELNLSSLELGDSALYFCASSVDPPGTGTDTQYFGPGTRLTVL.

This clonotype has a count of ten or more. This chain links TRBV9 with TRBJ2-1, with D maybe TRBD2 (6 bases). V gave up 4 bases and J gave up 5 bases, with 19 bases separating them. The CDR3 is 16 amino acids. From germline, CDR1 is SGDLS and CDR2 YYNGEE. The CDR3: CASSLTGTGGNNEQFF. CDR3 coding DNA: TGTGCCAGCAGCTTAACCGGGACTGGGGGGAACAATGAGCAGTTCTTC.

This clonotype was seen at least ten times. The chain links TRBV9 to TRBJ2-7; D gene ambiguous. Trimming cost V 0 bases and J 2 bases, with 12 bases left between them. The CDR3 runs to 15 residues. CDR1 and CDR2 from the germline V gene are SGDLS and YYNGEE. CDR3 loop: CASSVASEPPYEQYF. The CDR3 nucleotides are TGTGCCAGCAGCGTAGCGTCAGAACCTCCCTACGAGCAGTACTTC.

In this sample, this clonotype turned up many times. The V and J genes are TRBV9 and TRBJ2-7, with a tentative D call TRBD2 (6 bases). The CDR3 contains 15 residues. Per the germline V gene, CDR1 is SGDLS and CDR2 is YYNGEE. V dropped 4 bases and J dropped 4 bases, with 18 bases sitting between them. CDR3 DNA sequence: TGTGCCAGCAGCCCTCACGGAGCCGCGGGGTACGAGCAGTACTTC. It is translated as CASSPHGAAGYEQYF.

This clonotype was detected many times. For the CDR3, the DNA is TGTGCCAGCAGCCCAGCGGGAACCTACAATGAGCAGTTCTTC. Amino acids: CASSPAGTYNEQFF. The chain combines TRBV9 with TRBJ2-1, with 7 bases matching TRBD2. After removal of 4 bases from V and 2 bases from J, the junction contained 3 bases not matched to a gene. This CDR3 region has 14 residues. Germline V gene data show CDR1 as SGDLS and CDR2 as YYNGEE.